These T cell receptor beta chains were read from a single sample in a study of blood T cell repertoires in COVID-19. Libraries were prepared by immunoSEQ multiplex PCR; TCRdb keeps only in-frame clonotypes and omits some of them. Found here are a few hundred thousand clones, more than 75% of them singletons; the top ten hold roughly 4.1%. Sequencing used peripheral blood. These receptors all come from a man in his forties or fifties with acute or convalescent COVID-19. CDR3s include the opening cysteine and the closing phenylalanine or tryptophan. Fields, in order: V gene, J gene, clone size, D gene, CDR3 protein, CDR3 DNA. D genes are given only for firm matches. Size is stated for part of the rows, as once, few or many counts, or as a class when the clone is expanded.

v_call: TRBV6-4
j_call: TRBJ2-4
clone_size: NA
d_call: NA
cdr3_aa: CASSPGSTAKNIQYF
cdr3_nt: TGTGCCAGCAGCCCCGGGTCGACAGCCAAAAACATTCAGTACTTC

v_call: TRBV5-4
j_call: TRBJ1-2
clone_size: few
d_call: NA
cdr3_aa: CASSPGNYGYTF
cdr3_nt: TGTGCCAGCAGCCCCGGTAACTATGGCTACACCTTC

v_call: TRBV6-5
j_call: TRBJ1-5
clone_size: NA
d_call: NA
cdr3_aa: CASSDSTRPGPQHF
cdr3_nt: TGTGCCAGCAGTGACTCAACGCGCCCAGGGCCCCAGCATTTT

v_call: TRBV18
j_call: TRBJ1-4
clone_size: NA
d_call: TRBD1
cdr3_aa: CASSPDRVDEKLFF
cdr3_nt: TGTGCCAGCTCACCTGACAGGGTGGATGAAAAACTGTTTTTT

v_call: TRBV7-3
j_call: TRBJ2-5
clone_size: once
d_call: NA
cdr3_aa: CASSLDSQETQYF
cdr3_nt: TGTGCCAGCAGCCTGGACAGCCAAGAGACCCAGTACTTC

v_call: TRBV7-7
j_call: TRBJ2-2
clone_size: NA
d_call: TRBD2
cdr3_aa: CASSPLAGGPVGELFF
cdr3_nt: TGTGCCAGCAGCCCTCTAGCGGGGGGCCCGGTTGGGGAGCTGTTTTTT

v_call: TRBV6-5
j_call: TRBJ1-4
clone_size: NA
d_call: NA
cdr3_aa: CASSYGGQGGDEKLFF
cdr3_nt: TGTGCCAGCAGTTACGGAGGGCAGGGTGGAGATGAAAAACTGTTTTTT

v_call: TRBV18
j_call: TRBJ1-2
clone_size: NA
d_call: NA
cdr3_aa: CASSPTAIYRDKRGYGYTF
cdr3_nt: TGTGCCAGCTCACCGACCGCCATATACCGGGACAAGAGGGGCTATGGCTACACCTTC

v_call: TRBV9
j_call: TRBJ1-2
clone_size: NA
d_call: TRBD1
cdr3_aa: CASSGYRNRDRENYGYTF
cdr3_nt: TGTGCCAGCAGCGGGTACCGAAACCGGGACAGGGAGAACTATGGCTACACCTTC

v_call: TRBV15
j_call: TRBJ1-5
clone_size: NA
d_call: NA
cdr3_aa: CATSRVGTRDQPQHF
cdr3_nt: TGTGCCACCAGCAGAGTTGGGACAAGAGATCAGCCCCAGCATTTT

v_call: TRBV3-1/TRBV3-2
j_call: TRBJ1-3
clone_size: NA
d_call: TRBD1
cdr3_aa: CASSLLGQGVSSGNTIYF
cdr3_nt: TGTGCCAGCAGCCTGTTGGGACAGGGTGTCTCCTCTGGAAACACCATATATTTT